This TCR beta chain was sequenced during a study of response to subunit inactivated influenza vaccine. TCRdb recomputed calls from the RT-PCR reads with MiXCR, one row per CDR3 protein. Counted here are roughly 520,000 distinct CDR3 sequences, around 25% occurring once; the ten biggest clones make up under 2.5%. The sample holds one count of this clonotype. As yet, its antigen is unknown. J gave up 2 bases and V 5 bases, and 8 bases lay outside the gene matches. The length of the CDR3 is 15 residues. Germline V lookup: CDR1 SGHTA, CDR2 FQGNSA. Study conclusions and caveats: Few new T cells, the authors suggested, are recruited by each seasonal influenza vaccination.

Sequenced here: CD4+ T cells sorted from PBMCs, sampled roughly 5 days after vaccination. The sequence was obtained from a man aged 45 to 65 who received an inactivated influenza vaccine. The chain employs TRBV7-2 and TRBJ2-7, with 8 bases aligning to TRBD1. In DNA form, the CDR3 reads TGTGCCAGCAGCCCCAGGGGGCGGGCCACCTACGAGCAGTACTTC. Its protein product is CASSPRGRATYEQYF.